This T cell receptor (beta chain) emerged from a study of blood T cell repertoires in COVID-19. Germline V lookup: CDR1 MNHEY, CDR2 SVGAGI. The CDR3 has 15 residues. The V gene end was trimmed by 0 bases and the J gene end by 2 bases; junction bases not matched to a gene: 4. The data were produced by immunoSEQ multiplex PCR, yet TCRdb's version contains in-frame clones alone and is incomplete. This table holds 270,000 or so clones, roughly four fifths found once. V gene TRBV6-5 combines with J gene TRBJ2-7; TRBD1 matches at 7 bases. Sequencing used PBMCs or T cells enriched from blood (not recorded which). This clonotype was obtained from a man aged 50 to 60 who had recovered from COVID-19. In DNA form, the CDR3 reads TGTGCCAGCAGTTACTCAGGGGGCCCCCCCTACGAGCAGTACTTC. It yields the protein CASSYSGGPPYEQYF.